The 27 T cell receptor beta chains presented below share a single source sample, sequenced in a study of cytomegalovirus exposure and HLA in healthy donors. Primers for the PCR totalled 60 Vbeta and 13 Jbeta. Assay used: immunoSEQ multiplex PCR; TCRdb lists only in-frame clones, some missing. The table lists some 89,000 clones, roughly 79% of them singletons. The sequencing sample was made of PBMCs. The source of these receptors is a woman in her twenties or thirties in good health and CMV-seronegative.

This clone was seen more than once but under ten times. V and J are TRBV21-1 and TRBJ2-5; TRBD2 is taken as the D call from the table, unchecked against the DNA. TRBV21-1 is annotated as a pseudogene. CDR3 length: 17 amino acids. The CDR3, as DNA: TGTGCCAGCAGCAAAGTGGGACTAGCGGGGGAACAAGAGACCCAGTACTTC. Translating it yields CASSKVGLAGEQETQYF.

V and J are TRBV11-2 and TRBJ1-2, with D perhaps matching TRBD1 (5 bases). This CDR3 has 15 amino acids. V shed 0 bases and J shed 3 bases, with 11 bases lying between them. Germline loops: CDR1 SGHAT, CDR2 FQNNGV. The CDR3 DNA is TGTGCCAGCAGCTTAGATAAGGGGACTTACTATGGCTACACCTTC. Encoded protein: CASSLDKGTYYGYTF.

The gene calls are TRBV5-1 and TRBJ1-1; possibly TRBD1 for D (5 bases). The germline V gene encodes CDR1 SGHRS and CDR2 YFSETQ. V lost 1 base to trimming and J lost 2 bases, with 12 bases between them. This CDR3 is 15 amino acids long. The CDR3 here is CASSLRWGDNTEAFF. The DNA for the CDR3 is TGCGCCAGCAGCTTGAGGTGGGGGGACAACACTGAAGCTTTCTTT.

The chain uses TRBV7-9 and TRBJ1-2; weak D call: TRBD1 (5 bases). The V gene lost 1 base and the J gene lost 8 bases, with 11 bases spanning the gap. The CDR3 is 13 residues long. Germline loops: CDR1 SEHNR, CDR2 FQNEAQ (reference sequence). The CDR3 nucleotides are TGTGCCAGCAGCTTAGGCGGGACTGGGGGCTACACCTTC. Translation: CASSLGGTGGYTF.

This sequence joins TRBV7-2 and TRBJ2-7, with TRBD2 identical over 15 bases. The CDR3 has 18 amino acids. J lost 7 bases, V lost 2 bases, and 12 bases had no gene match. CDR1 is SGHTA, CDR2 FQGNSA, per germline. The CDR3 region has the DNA TGTGCCAGCAGCTTAAGTACACCGGGACTAGCGGGAGGCGGGGAGCAGTACTTC. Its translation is CASSLSTPGLAGGGEQYF.

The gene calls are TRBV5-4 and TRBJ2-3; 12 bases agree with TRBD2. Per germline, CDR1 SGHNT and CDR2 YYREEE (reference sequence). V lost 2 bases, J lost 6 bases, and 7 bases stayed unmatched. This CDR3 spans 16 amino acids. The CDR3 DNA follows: TGTGCCAGCAGCTTAGGACCTAGCGGGAGGGCCGATACGCAGTATTTT. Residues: CASSLGPSGRADTQYF.

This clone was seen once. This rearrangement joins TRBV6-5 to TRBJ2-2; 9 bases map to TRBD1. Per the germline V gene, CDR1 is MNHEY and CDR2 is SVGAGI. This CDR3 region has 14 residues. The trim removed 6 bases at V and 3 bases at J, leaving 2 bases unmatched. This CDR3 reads CASRWTGDTGELFF. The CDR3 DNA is TGTGCCAGCAGATGGACAGGGGACACCGGGGAGCTGTTTTTT.

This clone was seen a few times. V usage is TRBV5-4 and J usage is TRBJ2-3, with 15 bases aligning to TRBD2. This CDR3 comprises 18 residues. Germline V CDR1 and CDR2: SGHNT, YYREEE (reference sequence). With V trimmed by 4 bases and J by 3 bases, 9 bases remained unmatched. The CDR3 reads CASSIGLAGGPLTDTQYF. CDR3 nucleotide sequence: TGTGCCAGCAGCATCGGACTAGCGGGAGGGCCGTTGACAGATACGCAGTATTTT.

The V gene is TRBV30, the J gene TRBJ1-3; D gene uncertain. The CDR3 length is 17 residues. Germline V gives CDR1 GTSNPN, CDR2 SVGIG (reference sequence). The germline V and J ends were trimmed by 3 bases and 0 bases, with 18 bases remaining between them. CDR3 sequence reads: CAWRWLPDSSSGNTIYF. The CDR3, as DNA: TGTGCCTGGAGGTGGTTGCCCGACTCGAGCTCTGGAAACACCATATATTTT.

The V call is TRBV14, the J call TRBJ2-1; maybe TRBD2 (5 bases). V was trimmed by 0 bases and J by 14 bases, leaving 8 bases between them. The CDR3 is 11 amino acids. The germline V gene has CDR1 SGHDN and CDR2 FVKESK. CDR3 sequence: CASSQDTGKFF. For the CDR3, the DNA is TGTGCCAGCAGCCAAGATACGGGAAAGTTCTTC.

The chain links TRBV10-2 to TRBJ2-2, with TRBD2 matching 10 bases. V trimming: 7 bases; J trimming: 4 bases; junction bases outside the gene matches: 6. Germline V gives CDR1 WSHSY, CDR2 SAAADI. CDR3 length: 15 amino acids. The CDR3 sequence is CASTAGGLATGELFF. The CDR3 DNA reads TGCGCCAGCACAGCGGGAGGGTTGGCCACCGGGGAGCTGTTTTTT.

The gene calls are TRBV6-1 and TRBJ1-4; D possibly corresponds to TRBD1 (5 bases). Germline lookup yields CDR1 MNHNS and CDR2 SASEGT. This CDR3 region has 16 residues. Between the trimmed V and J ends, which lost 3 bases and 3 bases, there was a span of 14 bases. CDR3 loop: CASSDFAGVANEKLFF. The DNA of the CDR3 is TGTGCCAGCAGTGATTTTGCGGGGGTGGCTAATGAAAAACTGTTTTTT.

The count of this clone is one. The CDR3 spells CASSDRGRAEAFF. The CDR3 nucleotides are TGTGCCAGCAGTGATCGGGGAAGAGCTGAAGCTTTCTTT. The genes are TRBV2 and TRBJ1-1; no firm D call. In germline, CDR1 is SNHLY, CDR2 FYNNEI. The V end lost 3 bases, the J end lost 6 bases, and 11 bases lay between the germline ends. There are 13 residues in the CDR3.

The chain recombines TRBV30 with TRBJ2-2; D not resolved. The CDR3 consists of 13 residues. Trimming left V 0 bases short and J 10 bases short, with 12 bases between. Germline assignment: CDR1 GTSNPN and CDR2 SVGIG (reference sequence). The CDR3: CAWSVRPAEELFF. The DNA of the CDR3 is TGTGCCTGGAGTGTACGGCCCGCGGAGGAGCTGTTTTTT.

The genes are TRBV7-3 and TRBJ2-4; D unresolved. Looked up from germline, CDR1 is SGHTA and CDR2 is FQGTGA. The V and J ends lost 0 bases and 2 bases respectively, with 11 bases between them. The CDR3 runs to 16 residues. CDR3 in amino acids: CASSLTVDKSKNIQYF. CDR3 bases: TGTGCCAGCAGCTTAACGGTAGATAAGTCCAAAAACATTCAGTACTTC. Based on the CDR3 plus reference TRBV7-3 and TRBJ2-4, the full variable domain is GAGVSQTPSNKVTEKGKYVELRCDPISGHTALYWYRQSLGQGPEFLIYFQGTGAADDSGLPNDRFFAVRPEGSVSTLKIQRTERGDSAVYLCASSLTVDKSKNIQYFGAGTRLSVL.

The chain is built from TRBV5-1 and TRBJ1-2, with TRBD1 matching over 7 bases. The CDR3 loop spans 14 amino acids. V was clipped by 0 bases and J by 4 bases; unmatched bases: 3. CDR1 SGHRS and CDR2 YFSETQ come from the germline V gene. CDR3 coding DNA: TGCGCCAGCAGCTTGGAACAGGGGTCCTATGGCTACACCTTC. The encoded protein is CASSLEQGSYGYTF.

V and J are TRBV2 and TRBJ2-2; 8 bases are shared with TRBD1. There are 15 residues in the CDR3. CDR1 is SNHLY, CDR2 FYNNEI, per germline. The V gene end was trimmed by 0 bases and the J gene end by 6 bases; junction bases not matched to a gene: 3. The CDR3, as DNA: TGTGCCAGCAGTGAAGCCCAGGGGGCGGCCGGGGAGCTGTTTTTT. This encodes CASSEAQGAAGELFF.

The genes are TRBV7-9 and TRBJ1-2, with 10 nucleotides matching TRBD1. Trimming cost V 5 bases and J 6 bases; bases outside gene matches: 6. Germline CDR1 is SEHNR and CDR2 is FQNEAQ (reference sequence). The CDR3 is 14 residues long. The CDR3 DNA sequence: TGTGCCAGCAGCCCACAAGGGACAGGGGATGGCTACACCTTC. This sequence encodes CASSPQGTGDGYTF.

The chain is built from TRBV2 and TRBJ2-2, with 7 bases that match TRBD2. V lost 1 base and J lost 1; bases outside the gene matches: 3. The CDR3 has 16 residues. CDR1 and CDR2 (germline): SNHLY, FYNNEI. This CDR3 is CASSEGLAENTGELFF. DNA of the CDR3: TGTGCCAGCAGTGAAGGGCTAGCGGAGAACACCGGGGAGCTGTTTTTT.

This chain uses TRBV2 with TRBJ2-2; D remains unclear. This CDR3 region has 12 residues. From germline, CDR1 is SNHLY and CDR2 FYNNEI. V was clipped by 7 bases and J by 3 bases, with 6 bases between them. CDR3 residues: CASTIDTGELFF. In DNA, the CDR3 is TGTGCCAGCACCATTGACACCGGGGAGCTGTTTTTT.

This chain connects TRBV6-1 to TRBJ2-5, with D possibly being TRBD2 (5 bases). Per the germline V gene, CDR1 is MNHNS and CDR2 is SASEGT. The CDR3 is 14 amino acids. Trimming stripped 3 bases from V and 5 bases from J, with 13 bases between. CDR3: CASSDTPGEETQYF. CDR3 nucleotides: TGTGCCAGCAGTGACACGCCCGGGGAGGAGACCCAGTACTTC.

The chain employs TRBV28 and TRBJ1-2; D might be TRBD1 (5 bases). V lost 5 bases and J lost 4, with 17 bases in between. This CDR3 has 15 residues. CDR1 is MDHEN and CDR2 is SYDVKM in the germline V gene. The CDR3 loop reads CASSPDLDRFYGYTF. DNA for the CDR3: TGTGCCAGCAGTCCCGACCTAGACAGATTCTATGGCTACACCTTC.

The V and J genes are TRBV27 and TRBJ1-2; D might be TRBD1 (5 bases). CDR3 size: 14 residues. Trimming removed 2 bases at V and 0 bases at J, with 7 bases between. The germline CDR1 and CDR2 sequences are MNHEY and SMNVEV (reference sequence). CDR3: CASSLGDSNYGYTF. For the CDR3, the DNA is TGTGCCAGCAGTTTAGGGGACTCTAACTATGGCTACACCTTC.

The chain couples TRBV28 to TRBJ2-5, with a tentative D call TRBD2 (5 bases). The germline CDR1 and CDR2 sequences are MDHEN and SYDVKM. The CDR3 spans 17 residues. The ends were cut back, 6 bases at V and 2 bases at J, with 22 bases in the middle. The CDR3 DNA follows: TGTGCCAGCAGCACGTTCCTAGGTCGAGGGAAACAAGAGACCCAGTACTTC. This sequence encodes CASSTFLGRGKQETQYF.

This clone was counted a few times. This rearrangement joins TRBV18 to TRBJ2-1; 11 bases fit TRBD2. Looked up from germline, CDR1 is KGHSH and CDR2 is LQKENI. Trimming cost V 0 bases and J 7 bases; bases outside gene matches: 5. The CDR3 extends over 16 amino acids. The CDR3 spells CASSPPSGRAGNEQFF. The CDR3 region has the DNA TGTGCCAGCTCACCACCTAGCGGGAGGGCGGGGAATGAGCAGTTCTTC. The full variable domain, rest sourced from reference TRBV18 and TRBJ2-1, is NAGVMQNPRHLVRRRGQEARLRCSPMKGHSHVYWYRQLPEEGLKFMVYLQKENIIDESGMPKERFSAEFPKEGPSILRIQQVVRGDSAAYFCASSPPSGRAGNEQFFGPGTRLTVL.

The CDR3 nucleotides are TGCGCCAGCAGCCTTTGGTCCGGTGGTAAACTAACTGGGGCCAACGTCCTGACTTTC. Its protein is CASSLWSGGKLTGANVLTF. The chain carries TRBV5-1 and TRBJ2-6; no definite D call. The CDR3 has 19 residues. V lost 4 bases, J lost 2 bases, and 22 bases lay in between. CDR1 and CDR2 from the germline V gene are SGHRS and YFSETQ.

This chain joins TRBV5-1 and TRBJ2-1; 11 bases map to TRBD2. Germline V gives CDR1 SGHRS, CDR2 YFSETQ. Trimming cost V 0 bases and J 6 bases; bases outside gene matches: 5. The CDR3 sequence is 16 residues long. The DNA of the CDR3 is TGCGCCAGCAGCTTGGTTAGCGGGAGGGCCTCCAATGAGCAGTTCTTC. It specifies CASSLVSGRASNEQFF.